The 9 T cell receptor beta chains below come from one sample, sequenced in a study of blood T cell repertoires in COVID-19. Assay: immunoSEQ multiplex PCR; the TCRdb copy retains only in-frame clones and omits some. The sample yields roughly 250,000 clones, roughly 90% seen once. The sequenced material came from peripheral blood. Every receptor here comes from a woman aged 40 to 50 who had recovered from COVID-19.

V is TRBV19 and J is TRBJ1-1, with D perhaps matching TRBD1 (5 bases). CDR3 length: 13 amino acids. The V end lost 5 bases, the J end lost 3 bases, and 10 bases lay between the germline ends. Germline V CDR1 and CDR2: LNHDA, SQIVND (reference sequence). The chain's CDR3 is CASSAQVDTEAFF. The CDR3 bases are TGTGCCAGTAGTGCACAGGTGGACACTGAAGCTTTCTTT.

V usage is TRBV12-3 or TRBV12-4 and J usage is TRBJ2-5, with D uncertain. Trimming cost V 3 bases and J 4 bases, with 9 bases left between them. The CDR3 spans 13 residues. The CDR3 sequence is CASSLSRRETQYF. CDR3 nucleotides: TGTGCCAGCAGTTTGTCCAGAAGAGAGACCCAGTACTTC.

The chain couples TRBV30 to TRBJ2-7; a weak D match, TRBD1 (5 bases). Trimming left V 5 bases short and J 9 bases short, with 14 bases between. Germline CDR1 and CDR2: GTSNPN and SVGIG (reference sequence). The CDR3 is 11 residues long. The CDR3 here is CAWGQGLGQYF. The CDR3 DNA reads as TGTGCCTGGGGGCAGGGTTTAGGGCAGTACTTC.

Only one count was recorded for this clone. This chain connects TRBV4-1 to TRBJ2-2, with D unresolved. The length of the CDR3 is 13 residues. V shed 5 bases and J shed 6 bases, with 10 bases lying between them. Germline V gene data show CDR1 as MGHRA and CDR2 as YSYEKL. DNA for the CDR3: TGCGCCAGCAGCTCAGAGGTCGCCGGGGAGCTGTTTTTT. Its protein product is CASSSEVAGELFF.

The chain is built from TRBV7-2 and TRBJ1-3; possibly TRBD1 for D (6 bases). The CDR3 runs to 15 residues. CDR1 is SGHTA, CDR2 FQGNSA, per germline. V was pared by 3 bases and J by 4 bases, with 13 bases between. In nucleotides, the CDR3 is TGTGCCAGCAGCTTCCAGGGGAATACCGGAAACACCATATATTTT. It translates to CASSFQGNTGNTIYF. Full variable domain (remainder filled in from reference TRBV7-2 and TRBJ1-3): GAGVSQSPSNKVTEKGKDVELRCDPISGHTALYWYRQSLGQGLEFLIYFQGNSAPDKSGLPSDRFSAERTGGSVSTLTIQRTQQEDSAVYLCASSFQGNTGNTIYFGEGSWLTVV.

The rearrangement links TRBV28 to TRBJ2-7; 9 nucleotides agree with TRBD2. Per germline, CDR1 MDHEN and CDR2 SYDVKM. Losses at the gene ends were 5 bases for V and 0 bases for J; bases not matched to a gene: 2. The length of the CDR3 is 14 residues. The CDR3: CASSRSGSSYEQYF. CDR3 DNA sequence: TGTGCCAGCAGTCGTAGCGGGAGCTCCTACGAGCAGTACTTC.

The rearrangement links TRBV9 to TRBJ1-6; no clear D gene. V was cut by 0 bases and J by 9 bases, with 4 bases left in between. CDR1 and CDR2 from the germline V gene are SGDLS and YYNGEE. The CDR3 contains 12 residues. CDR3 sequence: CASSVDSSPLHF. CDR3 sequence (DNA): TGTGCCAGCAGCGTAGATAGTTCACCCCTCCACTTT.

The chain uses TRBV28 and TRBJ2-1; D is possibly TRBD1 (6 bases). CDR1 is MDHEN and CDR2 is SYDVKM in the germline V gene. V was shortened by 3 bases and J by 7 bases, with 13 bases between the two germline ends. The length of the CDR3 is 14 residues. CDR3 loop: CASSFAGARNEQFF. In nucleotides, the CDR3 is TGTGCCAGCAGTTTTGCAGGGGCAAGGAATGAGCAGTTCTTC.

The genes are TRBV24-1 and TRBJ1-5, with TRBD1 identical over 10 bases. V gave up 6 bases and J gave up 6 bases; unmatched junction bases: 7. Germline CDR1 KGHDR, CDR2 SFDVKD. This CDR3 contains 15 residues. CDR3 nucleotide sequence: TGTGCCACCAGTTCCGGGACAGGGGTTAGTCAGCCCCAGCATTTT. Its protein is CATSSGTGVSQPQHF.